The 20 T cell receptor beta chains listed next were all sequenced from one sample in a study of blood T cell repertoires in COVID-19. The table came from immunoSEQ multiplex PCR; TCRdb's copy has only in-frame clones and leaves some out. The data contain about 170,000 clones, more than 75% of them singletons. The sequencing input was peripheral blood. These receptors were obtained from a man aged 55 to 69 with COVID-19, enrolled during active disease.

The V and J genes are TRBV7-2 and TRBJ1-2; D is undetermined. Germline V gene lookup returns CDR1 SGHTA and CDR2 FQGNSA. The CDR3 has 13 residues. V dropped 1 base and J dropped 7 bases, with 10 bases sitting between them. CDR3 nucleotide sequence: TGTGCCAGCAGCTTAGTTGCGGGATTTGGCTACACCTTC. Its translation is CASSLVAGFGYTF.

This clone was observed once. The V call is TRBV18, the J call TRBJ1-2; 9 bases are shared with TRBD1. The CDR3 length is 15 residues. Germline V CDR1 and CDR2: KGHSH, LQKENI. Trimming removed 3 bases from V and 3 bases from J; junction bases left unmatched: 5. CDR3 sequence reads: CASSPGQGHDYGYTF. The CDR3 DNA reads as TGTGCCAGCTCACCGGGACAGGGACACGACTATGGCTACACCTTC. The variable domain in full, with the rest retrieved from reference TRBV18 and TRBJ1-2, is NAGVMQNPRHLVRRRGQEARLRCSPMKGHSHVYWYRQLPEEGLKFMVYLQKENIIDESGMPKERFSAEFPKEGPSILRIQQVVRGDSAAYFCASSPGQGHDYGYTFGSGTRLTVV.

To note about this clone: Other nucleotide sequences in the sample specify the same CDR3. The rearrangement joins TRBV6-2 or TRBV6-3 to TRBJ2-7; D perhaps matches TRBD1 (6 bases). This CDR3 is 14 amino acids long. The ends were cut back, 7 bases at V and 1 base at J, with 14 bases in the middle. CDR1 is MNHEY and CDR2 is SVGEGT in the germline V gene. The CDR3 here is CASTPTGPSYEQYF. DNA of the CDR3: TGTGCCAGCACCCCGACAGGCCCTTCCTACGAGCAGTACTTC.

The chain has TRBV9 and TRBJ2-3; maybe TRBD1 (5 bases). Germline V gene sequence: CDR1 SGDLS, CDR2 YYNGEE. The CDR3 length is 13 residues. V was trimmed by 7 bases and J by 6 bases, leaving 15 bases between them. The CDR3 DNA sequence: TGTGCCAGCGGGGCATCCGCAGTGGATACGCAGTATTTT. It codes for CASGASAVDTQYF. The whole variable domain, remainder taken from reference TRBV9 and TRBJ2-3, is DSGVTQTPKHLITATGQRVTLRCSPRSGDLSVYWYQQSLDQGLQFLIQYYNGEERAKGNILERFSAQQFPDLHSELNLSSLELGDSALYFCASGASAVDTQYFGPGTRLTVL.

This chain links TRBV28 with TRBJ1-2; 12 bases fit TRBD1. V lost 4 bases and J lost 7; bases outside the gene matches: 7. CDR1 and CDR2 from the germline V gene are MDHEN and SYDVKM. The CDR3 has 15 amino acids. The CDR3 bases are TGTGCCAGCAGTTATCCGGGACAGGGGGCGATTGGCTACACCTTC. Its translation is CASSYPGQGAIGYTF.

This rearrangement joins TRBV6-5 to TRBJ2-7, with TRBD1 matching 10 bases. CDR3 length equals 16 residues. The trim removed 2 bases at V and 6 bases at J, leaving 10 bases unmatched. From germline, CDR1 is MNHEY and CDR2 SVGAGI. In DNA, the CDR3 is TGTGCCAGCAGTTACAAGTGGGGACAGGGGTCGGGCGAGCAGTACTTC. This sequence encodes CASSYKWGQGSGEQYF.

V and J are TRBV5-4 and TRBJ2-4; the match to TRBD2 covers 7 bases. The CDR3 spans 15 residues. Germline V lookup: CDR1 SGHNT, CDR2 YYREEE (reference sequence). Trimming at V came to 4 bases and at J to 3 bases, leaving 7 bases not matched to a gene. The CDR3 region has the DNA TGTGCCAGCAGCCCAGGGAGGGCGGGCAAAAACATTCAGTACTTC. Its protein is CASSPGRAGKNIQYF.

The chain has TRBV27 and TRBJ2-7; D perhaps matches TRBD1 (5 bases). This CDR3 is built from 13 residues. Germline CDR1 is MNHEY and CDR2 is SMNVEV (reference sequence). V lost 2 bases, J lost 6 bases, and 11 bases lay in between. The CDR3 DNA reads as TGTGCCAGCAGTTTAACCGCAGGGTCCGAGCAGTACTTC. Its protein product is CASSLTAGSEQYF.

This rearrangement joins TRBV11-3 to TRBJ2-1; 11 bases match TRBD2. Trimming at V came to 1 base and at J to 4 bases, leaving 3 bases not matched to a gene. Per the germline V gene, CDR1 is SGHNT and CDR2 is YENEEA. The CDR3 runs 16 residues. The CDR3 DNA sequence: TGTGCCAGCAGCTTAGGGACTAGCGGGTATTACAATGAGCAGTTCTTC. Protein sequence: CASSLGTSGYYNEQFF.

V and J are TRBV7-9 and TRBJ2-1; 7 positions agree with TRBD1. Germline V lookup: CDR1 SEHNR, CDR2 FQNEAQ (reference sequence). V shed 5 bases, J shed 0 bases, and the junction held 10 bases outside the gene matches. The CDR3 sequence is 17 residues long. The CDR3 DNA follows: TGTGCCAGCAGCCCCCCGGTAGGGACAGACTCCTACAATGAGCAGTTCTTC. Protein sequence: CASSPPVGTDSYNEQFF.

This chain uses TRBV7-9 with TRBJ1-4; possible D gene TRBD1, 5 bases. Germline CDR1 is SEHNR and CDR2 is FQNEAQ (reference sequence). The CDR3 spans 16 residues. The V gene lost 1 base and the J gene lost 0 bases, with 9 bases spanning the gap. DNA for the CDR3: TGTGCCAGCAGCTTAGAGACAGTGTCAACTAATGAAAAACTGTTTTTT. It is translated as CASSLETVSTNEKLFF.

The chain recombines TRBV3-1 (or the pseudogene TRBV3-2) with TRBJ2-2; D gene unclear. There are 16 residues in the CDR3. CDR1 LGHDT and CDR2 YNNKEL come from the germline V gene (reference sequence). The ends were cut back, 4 bases at V and 2 bases at J, with 14 bases in the middle. As DNA, the CDR3 is TGTGCCAGCAGCCCACGGTCGGGTGCCAACACCGGGGAGCTGTTTTTT. Translated: CASSPRSGANTGELFF.

The rearrangement links TRBV18 to TRBJ1-4, with TRBD1 identical over 7 bases. Germline V gene data show CDR1 as KGHSH and CDR2 as LQKENI. The CDR3 is made up of 15 amino acids. V trimming: 2 bases; J trimming: 7 bases; junction bases outside the gene matches: 7. CDR3 residues: CASSPVEGGGEKLFF. In DNA, the CDR3 is TGTGCCAGCTCACCAGTTGAAGGGGGCGGTGAAAAACTGTTTTTT. Full variable domain (remainder filled in from reference TRBV18 and TRBJ1-4): NAGVMQNPRHLVRRRGQEARLRCSPMKGHSHVYWYRQLPEEGLKFMVYLQKENIIDESGMPKERFSAEFPKEGPSILRIQQVVRGDSAAYFCASSPVEGGGEKLFFGSGTQLSVL.

The chain uses TRBV3-1 (or the pseudogene TRBV3-2) and TRBJ1-2; possible D gene TRBD1, 5 bases. Trimming shortened V by 2 bases and J by 5 bases, and 21 bases separated the two germline ends. Germline V gives CDR1 LGHDT, CDR2 YNNKEL (reference sequence). The CDR3 runs to 17 residues. CDR3: CASSQRTPGIGRYGYTF. As DNA, the CDR3 is TGTGCCAGCAGCCAAAGAACCCCAGGGATTGGGAGGTATGGCTACACCTTC.

This clone occurred once. The V and J genes are TRBV5-4 and TRBJ1-2; 7 bases agree with TRBD1. From germline, CDR1 is SGHNT and CDR2 YYREEE (reference sequence). Trimming took 3 bases from V and 4 from J; bases not matched to a gene: 9. The CDR3 has 15 amino acids. CDR3 loop: CASSSGQGVIYGYTF. The CDR3 coding sequence is TGTGCCAGCAGCTCAGGCCAGGGGGTGATCTATGGCTACACCTTC. The entire variable domain, with the rest obtained from reference TRBV5-4 and TRBJ1-2, is as follows: ETGVTQSPTHLIKTRGQQVTLRCSSQSGHNTVSWYQQALGQGPQFIFQYYREEENGRGNFPPRFSGLQFPNYSSELNVNALELDDSALYLCASSSGQGVIYGYTFGSGTRLTVV.

This clone turned up a few times. Written as DNA, the CDR3 is TGTGCCAGCAGTCCCCGACTAGCGGGGTCCGGGGAGCTGTTTTTT. Its protein is CASSPRLAGSGELFF. This chain connects TRBV6-6 to TRBJ2-2, with 11 positions matching TRBD2. J was trimmed by 6 bases and V by 5 bases; bases with no gene match: 5. Germline lookup yields CDR1 MNHNY and CDR2 SVGAGI (reference sequence). CDR3 length equals 15 residues.

This sequence joins TRBV4-2 and TRBJ2-2, with 7 bases lining up with TRBD1. Trimming at V came to 1 base and at J to 5 bases, leaving 7 bases not matched to a gene. Germline V gene lookup returns CDR1 LGHNA and CDR2 YNFKEQ. The CDR3 contains 16 residues. CDR3 DNA sequence: TGTGCCAGCAGCCAAGTCGTAGGGGGCGTTACCGGGGAGCTGTTTTTT. Protein: CASSQVVGGVTGELFF.

In its sample, this clone was seen a few times. The rearrangement links TRBV19 to TRBJ1-5; no firm D call. The CDR3 spans 16 residues. Germline lookup yields CDR1 LNHDA and CDR2 SQIVND (reference sequence). Trimming shortened V by 10 bases and J by 6 bases, and 25 bases separated the two germline ends. For the CDR3, the DNA is TGTGCCACCACAGACGGCACAGTCGGGAAAGGTCAGCCCCAGCATTTT. It specifies CATTDGTVGKGQPQHF.

The J gene is TRBJ2-1, the V gene TRBV12-3 or TRBV12-4; the match to TRBD1 covers 9 bases. V lost 6 bases and J lost 4; bases outside the gene matches: 1. This CDR3 is 13 amino acids long. CDR3 sequence (DNA): TGTGCCAGCAGGGGACAGGGTTACAATGAGCAGTTCTTC. This codes for CASRGQGYNEQFF.

In its sample, this clone was seen a few times. V usage is TRBV4-3 and J usage is TRBJ2-7; 10 bases align to TRBD1. CDR3 length: 13 amino acids. The J segment lost 4 bases and the V segment lost 4 bases, leaving 1 base of the junction unmatched. CDR1 is LGHNA and CDR2 is YSLEER in the germline V gene. The DNA of the CDR3 is TGCGCCAGCAGCCGGGACAGGGGTTACGAGCAGTACTTC. Translating it yields CASSRDRGYEQYF.